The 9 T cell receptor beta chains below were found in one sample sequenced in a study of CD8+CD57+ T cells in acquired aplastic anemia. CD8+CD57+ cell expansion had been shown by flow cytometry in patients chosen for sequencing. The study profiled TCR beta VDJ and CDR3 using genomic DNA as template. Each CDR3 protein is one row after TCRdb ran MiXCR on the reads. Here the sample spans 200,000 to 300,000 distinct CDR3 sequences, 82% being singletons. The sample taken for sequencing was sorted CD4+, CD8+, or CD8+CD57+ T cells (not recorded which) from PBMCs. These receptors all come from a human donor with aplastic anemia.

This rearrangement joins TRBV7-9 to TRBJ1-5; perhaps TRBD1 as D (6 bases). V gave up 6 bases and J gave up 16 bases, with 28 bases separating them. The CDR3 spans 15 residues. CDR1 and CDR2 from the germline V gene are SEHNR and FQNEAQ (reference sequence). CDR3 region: CASSIGGPATPDGHF. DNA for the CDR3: TGTGCCAGCAGTATAGGGGGGCCGGCAACACCAGATGGCCATTTT.

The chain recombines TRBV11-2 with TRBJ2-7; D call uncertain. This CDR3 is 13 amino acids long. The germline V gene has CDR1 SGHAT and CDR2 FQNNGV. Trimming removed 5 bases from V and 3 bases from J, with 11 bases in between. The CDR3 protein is CASSASPGYEQYF. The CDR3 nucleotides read TGTGCCAGCAGCGCCTCGCCGGGCTACGAGCAGTACTTC.

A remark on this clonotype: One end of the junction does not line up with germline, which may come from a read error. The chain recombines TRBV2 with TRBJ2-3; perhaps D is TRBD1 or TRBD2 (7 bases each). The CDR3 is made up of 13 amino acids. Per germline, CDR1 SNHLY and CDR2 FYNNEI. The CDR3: CASGEGGTETQDF. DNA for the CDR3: TGTGCCAGCGGGGAGGGGGGGACAGAGACCCAGGATTTT.

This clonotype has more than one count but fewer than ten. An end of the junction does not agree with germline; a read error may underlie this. Here the CDR3 DNA reads TGTTCTCCTAGGATCCGGGCTTTC. It codes for CSPRIRAF. J is TRBJ2-6 and V is TRBV7-7; D gene uncertain. The V gene's germline CDR1 is SSHAT and CDR2 FNYEAQ (reference sequence). CDR3 length: 8 amino acids.

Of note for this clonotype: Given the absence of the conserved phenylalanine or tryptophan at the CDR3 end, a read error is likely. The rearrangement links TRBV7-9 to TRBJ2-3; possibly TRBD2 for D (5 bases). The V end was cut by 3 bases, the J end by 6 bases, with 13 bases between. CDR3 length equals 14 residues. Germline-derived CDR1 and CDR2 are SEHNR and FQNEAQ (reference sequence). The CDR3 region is CASSFQRSGDTQYS. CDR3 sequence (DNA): TGTGCCAGCAGCTTTCAGAGAAGCGGCGATACGCAGTATTCT.

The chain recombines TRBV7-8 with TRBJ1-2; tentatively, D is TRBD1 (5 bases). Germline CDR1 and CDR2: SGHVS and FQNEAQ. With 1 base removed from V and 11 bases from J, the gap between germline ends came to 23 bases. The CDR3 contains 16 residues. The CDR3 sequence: CASSLEGGPHVQGYTF. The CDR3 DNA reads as TGTGCCAGCAGCTTAGAGGGAGGTCCGCATGTGCAGGGTTACACCTTC.

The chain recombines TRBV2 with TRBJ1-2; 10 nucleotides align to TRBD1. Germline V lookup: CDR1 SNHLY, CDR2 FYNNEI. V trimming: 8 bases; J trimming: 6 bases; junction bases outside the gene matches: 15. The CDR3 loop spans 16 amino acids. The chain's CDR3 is CASGPRDRGLDNGYTF. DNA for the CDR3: TGTGCCAGCGGCCCACGGGACAGGGGCTTAGACAATGGCTACACCTTC.

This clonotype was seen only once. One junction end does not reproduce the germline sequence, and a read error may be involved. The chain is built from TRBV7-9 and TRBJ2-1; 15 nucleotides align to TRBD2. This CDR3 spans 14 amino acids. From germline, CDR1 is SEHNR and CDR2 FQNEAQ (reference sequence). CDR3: CASSLWGLAGGLSF. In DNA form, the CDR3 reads TGTGCCAGCAGTTTATGGGGACTAGCGGGAGGTCTGTCCTTC.

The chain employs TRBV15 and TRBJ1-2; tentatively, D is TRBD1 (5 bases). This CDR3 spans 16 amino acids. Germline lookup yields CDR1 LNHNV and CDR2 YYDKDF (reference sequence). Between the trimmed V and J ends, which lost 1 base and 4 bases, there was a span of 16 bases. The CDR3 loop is CATSRGTHGATYGYTF. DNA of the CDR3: TGTGCCACCAGCAGAGGTACGCACGGGGCGACCTATGGCTACACCTTC.